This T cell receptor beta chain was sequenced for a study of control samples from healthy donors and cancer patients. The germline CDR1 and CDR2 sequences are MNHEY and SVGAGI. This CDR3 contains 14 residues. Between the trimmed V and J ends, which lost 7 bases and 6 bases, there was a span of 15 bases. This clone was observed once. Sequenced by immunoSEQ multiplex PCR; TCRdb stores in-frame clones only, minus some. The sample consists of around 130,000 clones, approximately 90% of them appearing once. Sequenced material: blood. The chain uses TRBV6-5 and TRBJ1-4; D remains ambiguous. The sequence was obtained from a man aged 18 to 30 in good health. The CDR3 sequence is CASTPRTIDEKLFF. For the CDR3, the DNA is TGTGCCAGCACCCCCCGTACTATAGATGAAAAACTGTTTTTT.